This TCR beta chain was sequenced during a study of blood T cell repertoires in COVID-19. Across the whole study: Material from acute and convalescent COVID-19 was sourced from the United States, Italy and Spain.

The CDR3 extends over 13 amino acids. Per germline, CDR1 GTSNPN and CDR2 SVGIG (reference sequence). The V segment lost 3 bases and the J segment 4 bases; nucleotides outside the gene matches: 4. This table comes from immunoSEQ multiplex PCR, and its TCRdb copy is limited to in-frame clones, with some not included. The sample yields about 200,000 clones, 82% seen once. This sequence joins TRBV30 and TRBJ1-1; 8 nucleotides align to TRBD1. Sequences were obtained from peripheral blood. This sequence originates from a woman aged 80 or older with COVID-19, enrolled during active disease. CDR3 DNA sequence: TGTGCCTGGAGAGAACAGGGGGGCACTGAAGCTTTCTTT. This encodes CAWREQGGTEAFF. Full variable domain (outside the CDR3, taken from reference TRBV30 and TRBJ1-1): SQTIHQWPATLVQPVGSPLSLECTVEGTSNPNLYWYRQAAGRGLQLLFYSVGIGQISSEVPQNLSASRPQDRQFILSSKKLLLSDSGFYLCAWREQGGTEAFFGQGTRLTVV.